The TCR beta chain described here comes from a study of graft-versus-host responses after intestinal transplantation. The wider study: Each recipient received anti-thymocyte globulin induction, then tacrolimus and steroids for three to four years. Regarding the study as a whole: In recipient marrow, GvH clones were found, and some appeared first in ileum or blood. Early post-transplant HvG declines tracked with peak circulating GvH clone levels. Graft-donor T cell macrochimerism in patients accompanied high graft-versus-host to host-versus-graft clonal ratios in allografts.

Of note for this clone: What it recognizes is unknown.

Assay: immunoSEQ multiplex PCR; the TCRdb copy retains only in-frame clones and omits some. The sample carries approximately 81,000 clones, around 87% recorded once. Germline V gene sequence: CDR1 MNHNS, CDR2 SASEGT. Trimming took off 6 bases at V and 2 bases at J, with 13 bases between the two ends. The CDR3 consists of 14 residues. Source: unstimulated CD8+ T cells sorted from spleen or lymph node cells, taken before transplant. This clonotype was obtained from a human donor who was the organ donor for an intestinal transplant. The rearrangement joins TRBV6-1 to TRBJ2-5; TRBD1 is a possible D gene (6 bases). CDR3: CASRVGQFQETQYF. The CDR3 nucleotides are TGTGCCAGCAGGGTTGGACAGTTTCAAGAGACCCAGTACTTC.